The rows below give T cell receptor beta chains drawn from one sample of a study of blood T cell repertoires in COVID-19. Assay used: immunoSEQ multiplex PCR; TCRdb lists only in-frame clones, some missing. Counted here are approximately 300,000 clones, around 90% occurring once; the ten biggest clones make up approximately 6.5%. The sample taken for sequencing was peripheral blood. The receptors here all came from a man in his late teens or twenties who had recovered from COVID-19. The CDR3 runs from the conserved cysteine through the conserved F or W. A D gene is named only where the DNA matches it firmly. The size of a clone is reported for some rows only, either as once, few or many, or as a class for expanded clones.

V	D	size	J	DNA	CDR3
TRBV5-4	-	-	TRBJ1-2	TGTGCCAGCAGCTTGGCACAGGGCCAGAACTATGGCTACACCTTC	CASSLAQGQNYGYTF
TRBV10-1	-	-	TRBJ2-3	TGCGCCAGCAGTGAGTCGACCGGGGGAGATACGCAGTATTTT	CASSESTGGDTQYF
TRBV6-2/TRBV6-3	-	-	TRBJ2-4	TGTGCCAGCAGTTACGAGGGCGGGGCGAAAAACATTCAGTACTTC	CASSYEGGAKNIQYF
TRBV7-6	TRBD2	-	TRBJ2-3	TGTGCCAGCAGCTTAAACCCCATTACTAGCGGAAGCACAGATACGCAGTATTTT	CASSLNPITSGSTDTQYF
TRBV7-9	TRBD1	-	TRBJ1-5	TGTGCCAGCAGCTTAGGACAGGGGGCTAGTCAGCCCCAGCATTTT	CASSLGQGASQPQHF
TRBV6-4	-	-	TRBJ2-1	TGTGCCAGCAGTGACTCACCCGGGGCCTACAATGAGCAGTTCTTC	CASSDSPGAYNEQFF
TRBV6-5	-	-	TRBJ1-3	TGTGCCAGCAATAAGACCCCTAGCTCTGGAAACACCATATATTTT	CASNKTPSSGNTIYF
TRBV15	TRBD1	-	TRBJ2-7	TGTGCCACCAGCCGGGACAGCGCATCCTACGAGCAGTACTTC	CATSRDSASYEQYF
TRBV27	TRBD2	-	TRBJ2-1	TGTGCCAGCAGTTCTATTAGCGGGAGGGCCTACAATGAGCAGTTCTTC	CASSSISGRAYNEQFF
TRBV2	-	-	TRBJ1-2	TGTGCCAGCAGTGAAACAGGTCATGGCTACACCTTC	CASSETGHGYTF
TRBV9	TRBD1	-	TRBJ1-2	TGTGCCAGCAGCGCGACAGGGACTGTCTATGGCTACACCTTC	CASSATGTVYGYTF
TRBV6-5	TRBD2	few	TRBJ2-3	TGTGCCAGCAGTTATACGGACGGGGGGGTAGATACGCAGTATTTT	CASSYTDGGVDTQYF
TRBV7-2	TRBD1	-	TRBJ1-5	TGTGCCAGCAGCTCGACAGGGAGCAATCAGCCCCAGCATTTT	CASSSTGSNQPQHF
TRBV27	-	-	TRBJ1-5	TGTGCCAGCAGTTTATCCGGGAATAGCAATCAGCCCCAGCATTTT	CASSLSGNSNQPQHF
TRBV19	-	-	TRBJ1-2	TGTGCCAGTAGTATAAACGAGGGAATCTATGGCTACACCTTC	CASSINEGIYGYTF
TRBV28	TRBD1	-	TRBJ2-5	TGTGCCAGCGGGGCAGGGGGTTTGTGGGAGACCCAGTACTTC	CASGAGGLWETQYF
TRBV19	-	-	TRBJ2-1	TGTGCCAGTAGTAATAGTGGGCCTGAGCAGTTCTTC	CASSNSGPEQFF
TRBV5-1	TRBD2	-	TRBJ2-1	TGCGCCAGCACCCGGGGGGGCTCCTACAATGAGCAGTTCTTC	CASTRGGSYNEQFF
TRBV18	TRBD1	-	TRBJ2-2	TGTGCCAGCTCCCCCGTTGGACAGGCCTACACCGGGGAGCTGTTTTTT	CASSPVGQAYTGELFF
TRBV3-1/TRBV3-2	-	-	TRBJ2-5	TGTGCCAGCAGCAAAATCATCTCTAGCGTCCAAGAGACCCAGTACTTC	CASSKIISSVQETQYF
TRBV18	-	-	TRBJ1-4	TGTGCCAGCTCAAAGACAGGCCAGTCTGAAAAACTGTTTTTT	CASSKTGQSEKLFF
TRBV5-1	-	few	TRBJ1-1	TGCGCCAGCAGCACCTATGGGCAGGCCAACACTGAAGCTTTCTTT	CASSTYGQANTEAFF
TRBV29-1	-	once	TRBJ1-1	TGCAGCGCCCAGGGGAACACTGAAGCTTTCTTT	CSAQGNTEAFF
TRBV11-3	-	-	TRBJ2-2	TGTGCCAGCAGCTCAGCCGACAAGCCCGGGGAGCTGTTTTTT	CASSSADKPGELFF
TRBV19	-	-	TRBJ1-5	TGTGCCAGTATGGTGGGGGCCCTACGATCACGCAATCAGCCCCAGCATTTT	CASMVGALRSRNQPQHF
TRBV6-1	TRBD2	-	TRBJ2-1	TGTGCCAGCAGTGAAAACTGGGCTAGCGGGAGTTGGGATGAGCAGTTCTTC	CASSENWASGSWDEQFF
TRBV3-1/TRBV3-2	TRBD1	-	TRBJ2-6	TGTGCCAGCAGCCAAGGACAGGGGGGTTCTGGGGCCAACGTCCTGACTTTC	CASSQGQGGSGANVLTF
TRBV4-1	TRBD2	-	TRBJ2-2	TGCGCCAGCAGCCCCCTAAGTCTAGCGGGAGACAACGGGGAGCTGTTTTTT	CASSPLSLAGDNGELFF
TRBV6-5	-	-	TRBJ1-4	TGTGCCAGCAGTTACTTCCCTAGTGAAAAACTGTTTTTT	CASSYFPSEKLFF
TRBV7-6	TRBD2	few	TRBJ2-2	TGTGCCAGCAGCCTCCTCATAGCGGGCTCGAACACCGGGGAGCTGTTTTTT	CASSLLIAGSNTGELFF
TRBV7-8	TRBD2	-	TRBJ2-3	TGTGCCAGCAGCCTAGGACTAGCGGGGGAGACGCAGTATTTT	CASSLGLAGETQYF
TRBV2	-	once	TRBJ2-7	TGTGCGGGAGGCGGCTCCTACGAGCAGTACTTC	CAGGGSYEQYF
TRBV5-1	-	-	TRBJ2-7	TGCGCCAGCAGCTTGGGGGAGTCCTACGAGCAGTACTTC	CASSLGESYEQYF
TRBV20-1	TRBD1	-	TRBJ1-1	TGCAGTGCTAGTGACGGGACAGCCCTTCCAGCTTTCTTT	CSASDGTALPAFF
TRBV25-1	TRBD2	-	TRBJ2-7	TGTGCCAGCAGTCCTCCGGGCTCCGGGACTAGCGCCTACGAGCAGTACTTC	CASSPPGSGTSAYEQYF
TRBV29-1	TRBD2	-	TRBJ2-7	TGCAGCGTTGTCATTAGCGGGTACGAGCAGTACTTC	CSVVISGYEQYF
TRBV18	-	-	TRBJ1-3	TGTGCCAGCTCACCACCCAATTGGGGCTCAGGAAACACCATATATTTT	CASSPPNWGSGNTIYF
TRBV21-1	-	once	TRBJ1-4	TGTGCCAGCAGCAAAGACGGGACAGAAGATGAGAAACTGTTTTTT	CASSKDGTEDEKLFF
TRBV19	-	-	TRBJ1-1	TGTGCCAGTAGTATTTCGGCAGGGGCTGAAGCTTTCTTT	CASSISAGAEAFF
TRBV5-5	-	-	TRBJ1-5	TGTGCCAGCAGCTTGACACTAGGATACTATAGCAATCAGCCCCAGCATTTT	CASSLTLGYYSNQPQHF
TRBV7-9	-	-	TRBJ2-7	TGTGCCAGCAGTCCCGGGTCCTTTGTCGAGCAGTACTTC	CASSPGSFVEQYF
TRBV7-9	TRBD1	once	TRBJ2-6	TGTGCCAGCAGGCCCAAACCGGGACAGGGGAGTCCTGGGGCCAACGTCCTGACTTTC	CASRPKPGQGSPGANVLTF
TRBV27	-	-	TRBJ1-1	TGTGCCAGCAGTCCCCCTGGGGGGTCGAACACTGAAGCTTTCTTT	CASSPPGGSNTEAFF
TRBV11-2	-	-	TRBJ1-1	TGTGCCAGCAGCTTAGGGGGAGCTCTTGAAGCTTTCTTT	CASSLGGALEAFF
TRBV6-2/TRBV6-3	-	-	TRBJ1-5	TGTGCCAGCAGTTACTCGCTTGAGGGGGTCTATAGCAATCAGCCCCAGCATTTT	CASSYSLEGVYSNQPQHF
TRBV6-2/TRBV6-3	TRBD1	-	TRBJ2-7	TGTGCCAGCAGTTATCCCGGACAGGGAATGAACGAGCAGTACTTC	CASSYPGQGMNEQYF
TRBV30	TRBD1	once	TRBJ1-3	TGTGCCTGGGAGCAGGGGGCTGGAAACACCATATATTTT	CAWEQGAGNTIYF
TRBV19	-	-	TRBJ2-7	TGTGCCAGTAGTATCGCGCTCTCCTACGAGCAGTACTTC	CASSIALSYEQYF
TRBV18	TRBD2	-	TRBJ2-7	TGTGCCAGCTCACCACCCGGCGGGGGGGCCTACGAGCAGTACTTC	CASSPPGGGAYEQYF
TRBV5-1	TRBD2	-	TRBJ2-5	TGCGCCAGCAGCCCACCTCGGGAGGGGGAGACCCAGTACTTC	CASSPPREGETQYF
TRBV7-6	TRBD1	-	TRBJ1-4	TGTGCCAGCAGCTCACACGACAGGGGGACTGATGAAAAACTGTTTTTT	CASSSHDRGTDEKLFF
TRBV25-1	-	-	TRBJ2-1	TGTGCCAGCAGTGAGTCGGTGGGAGAGGTCCATGAGCAGTTCTTC	CASSESVGEVHEQFF
TRBV2	-	-	TRBJ2-2	TGTGCCAGCAGCTCGTACACAGGGCCGAGCACCGGGGAGCTGTTTTTT	CASSSYTGPSTGELFF
TRBV3-1/TRBV3-2	-	-	TRBJ2-3	TGTGCCAGCAGCCAAGCCGACAGTTATACGCAGTATTTT	CASSQADSYTQYF
TRBV27	TRBD2	-	TRBJ2-5	TGTGCCAGCAGTCCGTGGACTAGCGGGAGGGCCGAAGAGACCCAGTACTTC	CASSPWTSGRAEETQYF
TRBV3-1/TRBV3-2	-	few	TRBJ2-1	TGTGCCAGCAGCCAACGACTAGTAAATGAGCAGTTCTTC	CASSQRLVNEQFF
TRBV7-6	-	-	TRBJ1-5	TGTGCCAGCAGCTTAGGCAGGGCCGTTGGTAGCAATCAGCCCCAGCATTTT	CASSLGRAVGSNQPQHF